The 18 T cell receptor beta chains listed next were all sequenced from one sample in a study of cytomegalovirus exposure and HLA in healthy donors. Primers: 60 Vbeta forward and 13 Jbeta reverse. TCRdb's table, derived via immunoSEQ multiplex PCR, lists solely in-frame clones and lacks some. The sample holds nearly 200,000 clones; 79% are singletons and the top ten take 0.39%. The specimen sequenced was PBMCs. The receptors stem from a male donor in good health and CMV-seropositive.

This clone showed up just once. Written as DNA, the CDR3 is TGTGCCAGCAGCGCCGGGGGCAATCAGCCCCAGCATTTT. Translated, it gives CASSAGGNQPQHF. V and J are TRBV9 and TRBJ1-5, with no clear D. The CDR3 covers 13 residues. V was pared by 3 bases and J by 2 bases, with 6 bases between. Germline CDR1 reads SGDLS; CDR2 reads YYNGEE.

V usage is TRBV5-4 and J usage is TRBJ2-3; TRBD2 is a possible D gene (5 bases). The CDR3 consists of 15 residues. Germline V gives CDR1 SGHNT, CDR2 YYREEE (reference sequence). V was cut by 4 bases and J by 0 bases, with 12 bases left in between. The CDR3 spells CASSPPERSTDTQYF. The DNA for the CDR3 is TGTGCCAGCAGCCCCCCCGAGCGGAGCACAGATACGCAGTATTTT. The full variable domain, its missing parts supplied by reference TRBV5-4 and TRBJ2-3, is ETGVTQSPTHLIKTRGQQVTLRCSSQSGHNTVSWYQQALGQGPQFIFQYYREEENGRGNFPPRFSGLQFPNYSSELNVNALELDDSALYLCASSPPERSTDTQYFGPGTRLTVL.

This clone appeared a few times. V is TRBV9 and J is TRBJ2-3; maybe TRBD2 (5 bases). Germline values: CDR1 SGDLS, CDR2 YYNGEE. The CDR3 spans 15 residues. V shed 1 base and J shed 3 bases, with 12 bases lying between them. CDR3 sequence reads: CASSVTTKTTDTQYF. The CDR3 bases are TGTGCCAGCAGCGTAACGACTAAAACTACAGATACGCAGTATTTT.

V is TRBV5-4 and J is TRBJ2-7, with 10 bases matching TRBD2. The CDR3 covers 15 residues. Germline V lookup: CDR1 SGHNT, CDR2 YYREEE (reference sequence). The V segment lost 0 bases and the J segment 7 bases; nucleotides outside the gene matches: 7. The CDR3 loop is CASSLGTAGGLEQYF. The CDR3 DNA reads TGTGCCAGCAGCTTGGGGACAGCGGGGGGGCTTGAGCAGTACTTC.

This rearrangement joins TRBV6-1 to TRBJ2-7; TRBD1 matches 7 bases. The trim removed 6 bases at V and 4 bases at J, leaving 6 bases unmatched. Germline CDR1 and CDR2: MNHNS and SASEGT. The CDR3 has 13 residues. The CDR3 loop reads CASREQGLYEQYF. As DNA, the CDR3 is TGTGCCAGCAGGGAACAGGGGTTATACGAGCAGTACTTC.

The chain joins TRBV7-3 to TRBJ1-1; 7 nucleotides match TRBD1. The V segment lost 5 bases and the J segment 4 bases; nucleotides outside the gene matches: 7. The CDR3 contains 14 residues. Germline V gene sequence: CDR1 SGHTA, CDR2 FQGTGA. CDR3 coding DNA: TGTGCCAGCAGCACCTGGGACAGAGCCACTGAAGCTTTCTTT. It yields the protein CASSTWDRATEAFF.

This rearrangement joins TRBV2 to TRBJ2-5, with 14 bases identical to TRBD2. Germline values: CDR1 SNHLY, CDR2 FYNNEI. The CDR3 has 17 residues. V trimming: 5 bases; J trimming: 2 bases; junction bases outside the gene matches: 7. The CDR3: CASSSGLAGEVQETQYF. CDR3 DNA sequence: TGTGCCAGCAGTTCGGGACTAGCGGGGGAGGTTCAAGAGACCCAGTACTTC.

The count of this clone is one. This chain connects TRBV2 to TRBJ2-4; 7 positions agree with TRBD2. Trimming removed 5 bases from V and 3 bases from J; junction bases left unmatched: 10. This CDR3 is built from 16 residues. Germline CDR1 SNHLY, CDR2 FYNNEI. The CDR3 DNA follows: TGTGCCAGCAGTCCCTGGGGAGGGTCCTTCAAAAACATTCAGTACTTC. Protein product: CASSPWGGSFKNIQYF.

The chain joins TRBV4-1 to TRBJ2-3; 12 positions agree with TRBD2. CDR1 and CDR2 (germline): MGHRA, YSYEKL. CDR3 size: 18 residues. Trimming removed 4 bases from V and 6 bases from J; junction bases left unmatched: 14. Here the CDR3 DNA reads TGCGCCAGCAGCCGAGGATCGACTAGCGGGAGTCTCAGTGATACGCAGTATTTT. Its translation is CASSRGSTSGSLSDTQYF.

This chain links TRBV7-9 with TRBJ1-4; the match to TRBD1 covers 10 bases. CDR3 size: 14 residues. Germline CDR1 and CDR2: SEHNR and FQNEAQ (reference sequence). Trimming took 7 bases from V and 8 from J; bases not matched to a gene: 7. The DNA of the CDR3 is TGTGCCAGCACCACCGGGACAGGGGACGAAAAACTGTTTTTT. This translates into CASTTGTGDEKLFF.

This chain connects TRBV7-8 to TRBJ2-7; 11 bases line up with TRBD1. Germline trimming cut 5 bases from V and 4 bases from J; bases unmatched to any gene: 7. CDR3 length: 15 amino acids. Germline V gives CDR1 SGHVS, CDR2 FQNEAQ. Here the CDR3 DNA reads TGTGCCAGCAGCACCCATGGGACAGGGGGGTACGAGCAGTACTTC. It translates to CASSTHGTGGYEQYF. Supplemented by reference TRBV7-8 and TRBJ2-7, the full variable domain reads GAGVSQSPRYKVAKRGQDVALRCDPISGHVSLFWYQQALGQGPEFLTYFQNEAQLDKSGLPSDRFFAERPEGSVSTLKIQRTQQEDSAVYLCASSTHGTGGYEQYFGPGTRLTVT.

The chain uses TRBV5-4 and TRBJ2-1; D uncertain. The CDR3 has 17 residues. Trimming cost V 0 bases and J 0 bases, with 13 bases left between them. Germline CDR1 SGHNT, CDR2 YYREEE (reference sequence). CDR3 sequence: CASSLGGPSSSYNEQFF. CDR3 nucleotide sequence: TGTGCCAGCAGCTTGGGCGGTCCCTCTAGCTCCTACAATGAGCAGTTCTTC. Full variable domain (rest looked up from reference TRBV5-4 and TRBJ2-1): ETGVTQSPTHLIKTRGQQVTLRCSSQSGHNTVSWYQQALGQGPQFIFQYYREEENGRGNFPPRFSGLQFPNYSSELNVNALELDDSALYLCASSLGGPSSSYNEQFFGPGTRLTVL.

This chain joins TRBV14 and TRBJ2-5; tentatively, D is TRBD1 (6 bases). CDR3 length: 12 residues. Germline values: CDR1 SGHDN, CDR2 FVKESK. V was shortened by 6 bases and J by 2 bases, with 7 bases between the two germline ends. The CDR3 DNA follows: TGTGCCAGCAGGGACAGTCAAGAGACCCAGTACTTC. The encoded protein is CASRDSQETQYF.

This clone was seen once. J is TRBJ1-5 and V is TRBV7-9; TRBD1 might be the D (6 bases). Germline assignment: CDR1 SEHNR and CDR2 FQNEAQ (reference sequence). V gave up 5 bases and J gave up 0 bases, with 11 bases separating them. The CDR3 runs to 15 residues. The CDR3 sequence: CASSPRGYSNQPQHF. The CDR3 DNA sequence: TGTGCCAGCAGCCCCAGGGGCTATAGCAATCAGCCCCAGCATTTT.

This clone was observed a handful of times. CDR3 sequence: CASRGQDTEAFF. CDR3 in DNA: TGTGCCAGCAGGGGCCAGGACACTGAAGCTTTCTTT. This sequence joins TRBV6-5 and TRBJ1-1; D is ambiguous. The CDR3 has 12 residues. Trimming pared 6 bases from V and 3 bases from J, leaving 8 bases between. The germline V gene encodes CDR1 MNHEY and CDR2 SVGAGI.

This clone was observed once. CDR3 region: CASSLFLVSYNEQFF. The CDR3 DNA is TGTGCCAGCAGCTTATTTCTAGTCTCCTACAATGAGCAGTTCTTC. The genes are TRBV11-2 and TRBJ2-1; the D is unclear. V lost 2 bases to trimming and J lost 0 bases, with 8 bases between them. This CDR3 is built from 15 residues. Germline V gene sequence: CDR1 SGHAT, CDR2 FQNNGV.

With regard to this clone: An end of the junction differs from the germline gene, which may be a read error. This rearrangement joins TRBV7-9 to TRBJ1-1; TRBD1 aligns across 8 bases. Germline V gene sequence: CDR1 SEHNR, CDR2 FQNEAQ (reference sequence). CDR3 length: 13 amino acids. Here the CDR3 reads CASRLGPGQADSF. DNA for the CDR3: TGTGCCAGCAGATTAGGCCCGGGACAGGCCGATAGCTTT.

V gene TRBV7-2 combines with J gene TRBJ2-3, with 12 bases fitting TRBD1. Looked up from germline, CDR1 is SGHTA and CDR2 is FQGNSA. The CDR3 is made up of 18 amino acids. With 5 bases clipped from V and 4 bases from J, the junction kept 13 bases outside the gene matches. The CDR3 sequence: CASSLYRPGTGGPDTQYF. The CDR3 DNA is TGTGCCAGCAGCCTCTATCGTCCCGGGACAGGGGGCCCAGATACGCAGTATTTT.